These T cell receptor beta chains were read from a single sample in a study of glioma-infiltrating T cells after dendritic cell vaccination. The assay was immunoSEQ multiplex PCR, and TCRdb's table has in-frame clones only and misses some. The table lists about 64,000 clones, 82% of them singletons. The material was blood, obtained before dendritic cell vaccination. The receptors derive from a human donor with glioblastoma. CDR3s include the opening cysteine and the closing phenylalanine or tryptophan. D genes are given only for firm matches. Size is omitted from some rows. Given values are once, few, many or a class for expanded clones.

j_call: TRBJ2-7; v_call: TRBV28; clone_size: -; d_call: -; cdr3_nt: TGTGCCAGCAGTTTCTCTTTCTACGAGCAGTACTTC; cdr3_aa: CASSFSFYEQYF
j_call: TRBJ2-5; v_call: TRBV5-4; clone_size: -; d_call: TRBD1; cdr3_nt: TGTGCCAGCAGCTTGTACCCCACATCGGACAGGGTACGACAAGAGACCCAGTACTTC; cdr3_aa: CASSLYPTSDRVRQETQYF
j_call: TRBJ2-7; v_call: TRBV10-3; clone_size: -; d_call: -; cdr3_nt: TGTGCCATCAGTGATCTGGCGGGGAACTACGAGCAGTACTTC; cdr3_aa: CAISDLAGNYEQYF
j_call: TRBJ1-2; v_call: TRBV2; clone_size: -; d_call: TRBD1; cdr3_nt: TGTGCCAGCAGCCGGGACAGGGGAATGGATGGCTACACCTTC; cdr3_aa: CASSRDRGMDGYTF
j_call: TRBJ1-2; v_call: TRBV13; clone_size: -; d_call: -; cdr3_nt: TGTGCCAGCAGCCAACAGGGTAGGCTTGGCTACACCTTC; cdr3_aa: CASSQQGRLGYTF
j_call: TRBJ2-1; v_call: TRBV11-2; clone_size: -; d_call: TRBD2; cdr3_nt: TGTGCCAGCAGCTTAGCGGGGGGTAACAATGAGCAGTTCTTC; cdr3_aa: CASSLAGGNNEQFF
j_call: TRBJ2-7; v_call: TRBV2; clone_size: -; d_call: TRBD1; cdr3_nt: TGTGCCAGCAGAACAGGGGTCTACGAGCAGTACTTC; cdr3_aa: CASRTGVYEQYF
j_call: TRBJ1-2; v_call: TRBV5-6; clone_size: -; d_call: -; cdr3_nt: TGTGCCAGCAGCCCGGGAGCGGGGGCCTTTAACTATGGCTACACCTTC; cdr3_aa: CASSPGAGAFNYGYTF
j_call: TRBJ1-5; v_call: TRBV19; clone_size: -; d_call: -; cdr3_nt: TGTGCCAGTAGTGCCGGGTCCTCCAGCAATCAGCCCCAGCATTTT; cdr3_aa: CASSAGSSSNQPQHF
j_call: TRBJ2-7; v_call: TRBV28; clone_size: -; d_call: TRBD1; cdr3_nt: TGTGCCAGCGCCTCCAGGGGGTCCTACGAGCAGTACTTC; cdr3_aa: CASASRGSYEQYF
j_call: TRBJ2-1; v_call: TRBV4-1; clone_size: -; d_call: -; cdr3_nt: TGCGCCAGCAGCCAAGAATACAGCTACAATGAGCAGTTCTTC; cdr3_aa: CASSQEYSYNEQFF
j_call: TRBJ1-1; v_call: TRBV2; clone_size: -; d_call: -; cdr3_nt: TGTGCCAGCAGTGACGGCGGTCAGCGGGGGGCTTTCTTT; cdr3_aa: CASSDGGQRGAFF
j_call: TRBJ1-4; v_call: TRBV4-2; clone_size: -; d_call: -; cdr3_nt: TGTGCCAGCAGCCAAGAACAAAATGCTCCAAAACTGTTTTTT; cdr3_aa: CASSQEQNAPKLFF
j_call: TRBJ2-7; v_call: TRBV7-6; clone_size: -; d_call: TRBD1; cdr3_nt: TGTGCCAGCAGTCTCGGGACAGGGTTCTCCTACGAGCAGTACTTC; cdr3_aa: CASSLGTGFSYEQYF
j_call: TRBJ1-2; v_call: TRBV18; clone_size: once; d_call: -; cdr3_nt: TGTGCCAGCTCACCGGCAGGGGCTCGTAACTATGGCTACACCTTC; cdr3_aa: CASSPAGARNYGYTF
j_call: TRBJ2-3; v_call: TRBV2; clone_size: -; d_call: -; cdr3_nt: TGTGCCAGCAGTGAATATCTCGTCGGGCAGTATTTT; cdr3_aa: CASSEYLVGQYF
j_call: TRBJ2-5; v_call: TRBV19; clone_size: -; d_call: -; cdr3_nt: TGTGCCAGTAGCGTGGCGAGTAGAGGGACCCAGTACTTC; cdr3_aa: CASSVASRGTQYF
j_call: TRBJ1-2; v_call: TRBV28; clone_size: medium-sized; d_call: -; cdr3_nt: TGTGCCAGCAGCCCGGACAGCAGCTATGGCTACACCTTC; cdr3_aa: CASSPDSSYGYTF
j_call: TRBJ1-2; v_call: TRBV28; clone_size: -; d_call: -; cdr3_nt: TGTGCCAGCAGTGGGGGGGGCACTGGCGGCTACACCTTC; cdr3_aa: CASSGGGTGGYTF
j_call: TRBJ2-7; v_call: TRBV27; clone_size: -; d_call: TRBD1; cdr3_nt: TGTGCCAGCAGGTACCGGGACAGAAACTCCTACGAGCAGTACTTC; cdr3_aa: CASRYRDRNSYEQYF
j_call: TRBJ2-2; v_call: TRBV11-1; clone_size: -; d_call: -; cdr3_nt: TGTGCCAGCAGCTTCAGAGGGATCGCGACCGGGGAGCTGTTTTTT; cdr3_aa: CASSFRGIATGELFF
j_call: TRBJ2-5; v_call: TRBV28; clone_size: -; d_call: -; cdr3_nt: TGTGCCAGCAGTTTGCGTCAGGGTAGGATGGCCCAGTACTTC; cdr3_aa: CASSLRQGRMAQYF
j_call: TRBJ2-3; v_call: TRBV5-1; clone_size: once; d_call: -; cdr3_nt: TGCGCCAGCAGTACCGGGGGTTCCACAGATACGCAGTATTTT; cdr3_aa: CASSTGGSTDTQYF
j_call: TRBJ2-2; v_call: TRBV10-3; clone_size: -; d_call: TRBD2; cdr3_nt: TGTGCCATCAGTAAGAGCGGGGGAGACACCGGGGAGCTGTTTTTT; cdr3_aa: CAISKSGGDTGELFF
j_call: TRBJ2-1; v_call: TRBV2; clone_size: -; d_call: -; cdr3_nt: TGTGCCAGCAGTGAATTATTAGTGCAGTTCTTC; cdr3_aa: CASSELLVQFF
j_call: TRBJ2-2; v_call: TRBV5-1; clone_size: -; d_call: TRBD2; cdr3_nt: TGCGCCAGCAGCTTGCGGCTAGCGGGGGCCGACACCGGGGAGCTGTTTTTT; cdr3_aa: CASSLRLAGADTGELFF
j_call: TRBJ2-2; v_call: TRBV7-6; clone_size: -; d_call: -; cdr3_nt: TGTGCCAGCAGCTTAGTTCGGGGGGCCCCCACCGGGGAGCTGTTTTTT; cdr3_aa: CASSLVRGAPTGELFF
j_call: TRBJ2-7; v_call: TRBV28; clone_size: -; d_call: TRBD1; cdr3_nt: TGTGCCAGCAGATCCGCGACAGGGGGGGACGAGCAGTACTTC; cdr3_aa: CASRSATGGDEQYF
j_call: TRBJ2-1; v_call: TRBV10-3; clone_size: few; d_call: TRBD2; cdr3_nt: TGTGCCGTTCGACTAGCGGGGGATTACAATGAGCAGTTCTTC; cdr3_aa: CAVRLAGDYNEQFF
j_call: TRBJ2-3; v_call: TRBV18; clone_size: -; d_call: -; cdr3_nt: TGTGCCAGCTCACCACCGGGGCCGACAGATACGCAGTATTTT; cdr3_aa: CASSPPGPTDTQYF
j_call: TRBJ2-6; v_call: TRBV19; clone_size: -; d_call: TRBD1; cdr3_nt: TGTGCCAGTAGTACATTTAGGACAGGGAGGGCCAACGTCCTGACTTTC; cdr3_aa: CASSTFRTGRANVLTF
j_call: TRBJ1-1; v_call: TRBV5-1; clone_size: few; d_call: -; cdr3_nt: TGCGCCAGCAGCTTGGGACAGAAGAACACTGAAGCTTTCTTT; cdr3_aa: CASSLGQKNTEAFF
j_call: TRBJ2-7; v_call: TRBV28; clone_size: -; d_call: -; cdr3_nt: TGTGCCAGCCGAGCCCCGCAAGGACAGAGGTCCTACGAGCAGTACTTC; cdr3_aa: CASRAPQGQRSYEQYF
j_call: TRBJ2-7; v_call: TRBV28; clone_size: few; d_call: TRBD1; cdr3_nt: TGTGCCAGCGGACAGGCCTACGAGCAGTACTTC; cdr3_aa: CASGQAYEQYF
j_call: TRBJ2-1; v_call: TRBV28; clone_size: -; d_call: TRBD1; cdr3_nt: TGTGCCAGCAGTCCGGGACAGGGAAGCAATGAGCAGTTCTTC; cdr3_aa: CASSPGQGSNEQFF
j_call: TRBJ1-6; v_call: TRBV6-5; clone_size: -; d_call: TRBD1; cdr3_nt: TGTGCCAGCAGGGACAGGGAAGACAGTTCACCCCTCCACTTT; cdr3_aa: CASRDREDSSPLHF
j_call: TRBJ2-7; v_call: TRBV11-3; clone_size: -; d_call: -; cdr3_nt: TGTGCCAGCAGCTTACTAGAGGGCGAGCAGTACTTC; cdr3_aa: CASSLLEGEQYF
j_call: TRBJ1-3; v_call: TRBV28; clone_size: few; d_call: -; cdr3_nt: TGTGCCAGCAGGAAAAACCCAGGGAACTCTGGAAACACCATATATTTT; cdr3_aa: CASRKNPGNSGNTIYF
j_call: TRBJ2-6; v_call: TRBV6-6; clone_size: once; d_call: -; cdr3_nt: TGTGCCAGCAGTTATGCAGGCTCTGGGGCCAACGTCCTGACTTTC; cdr3_aa: CASSYAGSGANVLTF
j_call: TRBJ1-2; v_call: TRBV7-4; clone_size: -; d_call: TRBD1; cdr3_nt: TGTGCCAGCAGTTACCGGGACAGCCGATCCTACACCTTC; cdr3_aa: CASSYRDSRSYTF
j_call: TRBJ1-2; v_call: TRBV5-1; clone_size: -; d_call: TRBD1; cdr3_nt: TGCGCCAGCAGCTTAGTCCAGGGACAGGGGCATGGCTACACCTTC; cdr3_aa: CASSLVQGQGHGYTF